One sample yielded the 30 T cell receptor beta chains listed below, sequenced in a study of technical replicates of blood from a handful of donors. The repertoire was sequenced with immunoSEQ multiplex PCR; TCRdb's copy has only in-frame clones and lacks some. This sample carries approximately 85,000 clones, around 94% of them seen once, and the ten largest clones take 0.26%. Sequencing input: T cells isolated from PBMCs. The receptor source for this set is a human donor in good health.

The chain recombines TRBV19 with TRBJ1-2; no clear D. Germline V gene sequence: CDR1 LNHDA, CDR2 SQIVND (reference sequence). The CDR3 has 10 amino acids. V lost 9 bases, J lost 6 bases, and 8 bases lay in between. The CDR3 here is CASSSDGYTF. CDR3 nucleotide sequence: TGTGCCAGCTCAAGCGATGGCTACACCTTC.

The chain uses TRBV6-1 and TRBJ1-1, with D maybe TRBD1 (6 bases). Germline V gene lookup returns CDR1 MNHNS and CDR2 SASEGT. The CDR3 is 13 amino acids. Trimming cost V 1 base and J 8 bases, with 11 bases left between them. The CDR3 reads CASSEGDTGEAFF. CDR3 in DNA: TGTGCCAGCAGTGAAGGGGACACGGGAGAAGCTTTCTTT.

The V and J genes are TRBV6-1 and TRBJ1-6, with TRBD1 as a possible D gene (5 bases). CDR1 is MNHNS, CDR2 SASEGT, per germline. The CDR3 has 14 residues. The V end lost 2 bases, the J end lost 5 bases, and 7 bases lay between the germline ends. Here the CDR3 DNA reads TGTGCCAGCAGTGAACTAGGGGATAATTCACCCCTCCACTTT. The encoded protein is CASSELGDNSPLHF.

The chain links TRBV7-6 to TRBJ2-7; 7 bases are a match to TRBD2. The CDR3 is 17 amino acids. CDR1 SGHVS and CDR2 FNYEAQ come from the germline V gene. Trimming at V came to 0 bases and at J to 1 base, leaving 9 bases not matched to a gene. The CDR3 DNA reads TGTGCCAGCAGCTTAGCGCCGGCGGGGGAACCGTCCTACGAGCAGTACTTC. Protein product: CASSLAPAGEPSYEQYF.

This chain joins TRBV7-3 and TRBJ1-6; D gene unclear. Trimming shortened V by 5 bases and J by 8 bases, and 10 bases separated the two germline ends. From germline, CDR1 is SGHTA and CDR2 FQGTGA. CDR3 size: 13 residues. CDR3 nucleotides: TGTGCCAGCAGCCCAAATTTTGATTCACCCCTCCACTTT. Translation gives CASSPNFDSPLHF.

The chain employs TRBV30 and TRBJ1-2; D is possibly TRBD1 (5 bases). V was cut by 3 bases and J by 0 bases, with 11 bases left in between. This CDR3 is 14 amino acids long. Germline loops: CDR1 GTSNPN, CDR2 SVGIG (reference sequence). The CDR3: CAWSQGSTNYGYTF. The CDR3 DNA is TGTGCCTGGAGCCAGGGCAGCACTAACTATGGCTACACCTTC.

In this sample, this clone turned up once. The genes are TRBV6-6 and TRBJ1-5, with 7 bases that match TRBD1. The CDR3 sequence is 15 residues long. With 6 bases clipped from V and 2 bases from J, the junction kept 7 bases outside the gene matches. Germline CDR1 is MNHNY and CDR2 is SVGAGI (reference sequence). The CDR3 nucleotides read TGTGCCAGCAGAGACAGGGTTCAGGGCAATCAGCCCCAGCATTTT. This translates into CASRDRVQGNQPQHF.

V and J are TRBV7-6 and TRBJ2-5, with TRBD2 matching 12 bases. The germline V gene has CDR1 SGHVS and CDR2 FNYEAQ. This CDR3 has 15 residues. With 6 bases clipped from V and 2 bases from J, the junction kept 4 bases outside the gene matches. The CDR3: CASSRGLAGQETQYF. The CDR3 DNA reads TGTGCCAGCAGTCGCGGACTAGCGGGGCAAGAGACCCAGTACTTC.

The gene calls are TRBV25-1 and TRBJ2-1; 11 bases align to TRBD1. V lost 5 bases to trimming and J lost 8 bases; unmatched junction nucleotides: 5. This CDR3 has 14 residues. Germline V CDR1 and CDR2: MGHDK, SYGVNS. CDR3 in amino acids: CASSLGQGVDEQFF. The DNA for the CDR3 is TGTGCCAGCAGTTTGGGACAGGGGGTTGATGAGCAGTTCTTC.

This clone was counted a single time. The rearrangement uses TRBV27 and TRBJ1-2; D not certain. Trimming cost V 0 bases and J 3 bases, with 17 bases left between them. The CDR3 length is 17 residues. Germline-derived CDR1 and CDR2 are MNHEY and SMNVEV (reference sequence). The CDR3 loop is CASSLSLRNRVYYGYTF. Written as DNA, the CDR3 is TGTGCCAGCAGTTTATCGTTGAGGAATCGAGTCTACTATGGCTACACCTTC.

The table lists this clone with a count of one. The V gene is TRBV7-9, the J gene TRBJ1-5; D possibly corresponds to TRBD1 (5 bases). CDR3 length equals 14 residues. Per the germline V gene, CDR1 is SEHNR and CDR2 is FQNEAQ (reference sequence). The V end lost 1 base, the J end lost 8 bases, and 12 bases lay between the germline ends. Here the CDR3 reads CASSLVGDGEPQHF. The CDR3 nucleotides read TGTGCCAGCAGCTTAGTAGGGGATGGGGAGCCCCAGCATTTT.

V usage is TRBV5-1 and J usage is TRBJ2-1, with D uncertain. The CDR3 has 12 amino acids. Germline lookup yields CDR1 SGHRS and CDR2 YFSETQ. V shed 0 bases and J shed 8 bases, with 6 bases lying between them. The DNA of the CDR3 is TGCGCCAGCAGCTTGGTGGGCGATGAGCAGTTCTTC. Its protein product is CASSLVGDEQFF.

CDR3 amino acids: CASSIGQSGSYEQYF. DNA for the CDR3: TGTGCCAGTAGTATTGGACAGTCCGGCTCCTACGAGCAGTACTTC. V usage is TRBV19 and J usage is TRBJ2-7; a possible D gene is TRBD1 (6 bases). CDR1 is LNHDA and CDR2 is SQIVND in the germline V gene (reference sequence). This CDR3 has 15 residues. V was shortened by 3 bases and J by 0 bases, with 12 bases between the two germline ends.

The genes are TRBV19 and TRBJ2-7, with D possibly matching TRBD2 (6 bases). The CDR3 is 13 residues long. Per germline, CDR1 LNHDA and CDR2 SQIVND (reference sequence). V gave up 7 bases and J gave up 1 base, with 11 bases separating them. CDR3 sequence reads: CASKFRGSYEQYF. The CDR3 DNA sequence: TGTGCCAGTAAGTTTCGGGGGTCCTACGAGCAGTACTTC.

The chain carries TRBV29-1 and TRBJ2-7, with TRBD2 matching over 7 bases. The germline V gene encodes CDR1 SQVTM and CDR2 ANQGSEA. The CDR3 spans 14 residues. V shed 7 bases, J shed 5 bases, and the junction held 14 bases outside the gene matches. CDR3 amino acids: CSAAPSGPLDEQYF. DNA for the CDR3: TGCAGCGCCGCACCTAGCGGCCCTCTGGACGAGCAGTACTTC.

The CDR3, as DNA: TGTGCCAGCAGGACAAGACAGACTAGCGTTCAGCCCCAGCATTTT. Amino acid sequence: CASRTRQTSVQPQHF. The chain recombines TRBV6-5 with TRBJ1-5; a possible D gene is TRBD1 (5 bases). The CDR3 consists of 15 residues. V was trimmed by 6 bases and J by 6 bases, leaving 18 bases between them. CDR1 and CDR2 from the germline V gene are MNHEY and SVGAGI.

The V call is TRBV7-9, the J call TRBJ2-7, with a possible D match to TRBD2 (5 bases). The CDR3 spans 14 residues. V was cut by 0 bases and J by 6 bases, with 12 bases left in between. Germline loops: CDR1 SEHNR, CDR2 FQNEAQ (reference sequence). The CDR3 nucleotides read TGTGCCAGCAGCTTAGCGCGGGTAGCATCCGAGCAGTACTTC. Translation: CASSLARVASEQYF.

The chain is built from TRBV11-2 and TRBJ1-1, with 7 bases aligning to TRBD1. Germline V CDR1 and CDR2: SGHAT, FQNNGV. The V segment lost 0 bases and the J segment 11 bases; nucleotides outside the gene matches: 6. The CDR3 has 13 amino acids. The DNA for the CDR3 is TGTGCCAGCAGCTTAGACGGACAGGAAGGGGCTTTCTTT. Translating it yields CASSLDGQEGAFF.

This chain uses TRBV13 with TRBJ2-7; 8 bases fit TRBD2. Germline V gene sequence: CDR1 PRHDT, CDR2 FYEKMQ (reference sequence). J was trimmed by 2 bases and V by 5 bases; bases with no gene match: 2. The CDR3 length is 13 residues. The DNA of the CDR3 is TGTGCCAGCAGCCCCGGGGGGGCCTACGAGCAGTACTTC. This translates into CASSPGGAYEQYF.

CDR3 bases: TGTGCCAGCAGCTTATTTGAGGTGGGTCAGCCCCAGCATTTT. Translated: CASSLFEVGQPQHF. The chain carries TRBV7-2 and TRBJ1-5, with D unresolved. This CDR3 has 14 residues. V lost 2 bases and J 6 bases, leaving 11 bases between the germline ends. Germline V gives CDR1 SGHTA, CDR2 FQGNSA.

The V call is TRBV9, the J call TRBJ1-1; D gene uncertain. CDR1 and CDR2 (germline): SGDLS, YYNGEE. The germline V and J ends were trimmed by 6 bases and 0 bases, with 15 bases remaining between them. The CDR3 is made up of 15 amino acids. CDR3 loop: CASNGGFGVNTEAFF. CDR3 DNA: TGTGCCAGCAATGGAGGGTTTGGGGTGAACACTGAAGCTTTCTTT.

V gene TRBV19 combines with J gene TRBJ1-1, with D tentatively TRBD1 (5 bases). The CDR3 is 13 amino acids. Germline values: CDR1 LNHDA, CDR2 SQIVND (reference sequence). Trimming took off 5 bases at V and 4 bases at J, with 11 bases between the two ends. CDR3 sequence reads: CASSLGGGTEAFF. CDR3 DNA: TGTGCCAGTAGTCTCGGGGGAGGCACTGAAGCTTTCTTT.

This chain uses TRBV6-1 with TRBJ1-6; TRBD1 matches 8 bases. The CDR3 runs to 14 residues. The V gene's germline CDR1 is MNHNS and CDR2 SASEGT. V trimming: 7 bases; J trimming: 9 bases; junction bases outside the gene matches: 8. This CDR3 reads CASKLRTGTSPLHF. CDR3 nucleotides: TGTGCCAGCAAATTAAGGACAGGGACTTCACCCCTCCACTTT.

Only a few counts were recorded for this clone. This chain links TRBV5-8 with TRBJ2-7; D remains unclear. The CDR3 consists of 13 residues. CDR1 and CDR2 (germline): SGHTS, YDEGEE. The V end was cut by 4 bases, the J end by 0 bases, with 8 bases between. The CDR3 reads CASSRYSSYEQYF. The CDR3 DNA reads as TGTGCCAGCAGCCGGTATAGCTCCTACGAGCAGTACTTC. Drawing the rest from reference TRBV5-8 and TRBJ2-7, the complete variable domain is EAGVTQSPTHLIKTRGQQATLRCSPISGHTSVYWYQQALGLGLQFLLWYDEGEERNRGNFPPRFSGRQFPNYSSELNVNALELEDSALYLCASSRYSSYEQYFGPGTRLTVT.

The V and J genes are TRBV19 and TRBJ1-6; TRBD1 agrees at 9 bases. With 5 bases clipped from V and 0 bases from J, the junction kept 8 bases outside the gene matches. The CDR3 runs to 18 residues. The V gene's germline CDR1 is LNHDA and CDR2 SQIVND (reference sequence). This CDR3 is CASSLPGQGSSYNSPLHF. The CDR3 bases are TGTGCCAGTAGTCTTCCGGGACAGGGAAGCTCCTATAATTCACCCCTCCACTTT.

This sequence joins TRBV6-1 and TRBJ2-1; D unclear. Deletions cut 7 bases from V and 5 bases from J, with 3 bases between. The V gene's germline CDR1 is MNHNS and CDR2 SASEGT. The CDR3 is made up of 10 amino acids. The CDR3 region has the DNA TGTGCCAGCACTCACAATGAGCAGTTCTTC. Its protein is CASTHNEQFF.

This chain uses TRBV28 with TRBJ1-3; the match to TRBD1 covers 7 bases. J lost 2 bases, V lost 5 bases, and 9 bases had no gene match. Germline V CDR1 and CDR2: MDHEN, SYDVKM. The CDR3 totals 16 residues. The DNA of the CDR3 is TGTGCCAGCAGTCCACACAGGGGATATGCTGGAAACACCATATATTTT. It codes for CASSPHRGYAGNTIYF.

V and J are TRBV14 and TRBJ2-7; 8 bases are a match to TRBD2. Trimming at V came to 0 bases and at J to 0 bases, leaving 7 bases not matched to a gene. The CDR3 contains 17 residues. The germline V gene encodes CDR1 SGHDN and CDR2 FVKESK. The CDR3, as DNA: TGTGCCAGCAGCCAAGATTCGGGGGGGCTCCCCTCCTACGAGCAGTACTTC. It specifies CASSQDSGGLPSYEQYF.

V gene TRBV19 combines with J gene TRBJ1-2; TRBD1 matches 9 bases. Trimming removed 6 bases from V and 3 bases from J; junction bases left unmatched: 11. Germline values: CDR1 LNHDA, CDR2 SQIVND (reference sequence). The CDR3 is 16 residues long. The CDR3 sequence is CASSGDRVFLDYGYTF. CDR3 coding DNA: TGTGCCAGTAGCGGGGACAGGGTATTCTTGGACTATGGCTACACCTTC.

This clone was detected once. The rearrangement joins TRBV28 to TRBJ2-5; D is possibly TRBD1 (5 bases). CDR1 and CDR2 (germline): MDHEN, SYDVKM. The CDR3 length is 14 residues. Deletions cut 4 bases from V and 1 base from J, with 10 bases between. The CDR3 protein is CASSSRQLQETQYF. In nucleotides, the CDR3 is TGTGCCAGCAGTTCCAGACAGCTCCAAGAGACCCAGTACTTC. Filled out from reference TRBV28 and TRBJ2-5, the complete variable domain reads DVKVTQSSRYLVKRTGEKVFLECVQDMDHENMFWYRQDPGLGLRLIYFSYDVKMKEKGDIPEGYSVSREKKERFSLILESASTNQTSMYLCASSSRQLQETQYFGPGTRLLVL.